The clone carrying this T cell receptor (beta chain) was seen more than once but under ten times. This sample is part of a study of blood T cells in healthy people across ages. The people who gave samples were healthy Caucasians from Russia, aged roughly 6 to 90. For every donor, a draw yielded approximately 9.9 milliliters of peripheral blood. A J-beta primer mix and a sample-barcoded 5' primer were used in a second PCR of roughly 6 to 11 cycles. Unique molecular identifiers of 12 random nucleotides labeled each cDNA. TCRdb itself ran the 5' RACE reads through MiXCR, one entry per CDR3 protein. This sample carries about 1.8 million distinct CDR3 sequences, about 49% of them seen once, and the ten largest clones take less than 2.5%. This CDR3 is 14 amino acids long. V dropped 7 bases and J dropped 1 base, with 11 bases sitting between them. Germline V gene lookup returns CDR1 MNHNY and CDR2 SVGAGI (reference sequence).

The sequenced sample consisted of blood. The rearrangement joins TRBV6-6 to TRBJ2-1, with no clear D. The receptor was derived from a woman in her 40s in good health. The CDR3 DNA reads TGTGCCAGCACCCAGCGCCCTTCCTACAATGAGCAGTTCTTC. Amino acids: CASTQRPSYNEQFF.